This TCR beta chain was identified during a study of shared clonotypes between healthy human individuals. This table comes from immunoSEQ multiplex PCR, and its TCRdb copy is limited to in-frame clones, with some not included. Counted here are hundreds of thousands of clones, 95% to 98% occurring once; the ten biggest clones make up approximately 0.3%. Selected positively for CCR7 and CD45RO-negative, naive CD8 cells excluded terminally differentiated effector memory CD45RA+ cells. V dropped 3 bases and J dropped 0; count of bases not matched to a gene: 6. Germline CDR1 and CDR2: GTSNPN and SVGIG (reference sequence). The CDR3 runs to 15 residues.

The specimen was naive CD8+ T cells sorted from blood. This receptor was taken from a man aged 25-40 years in good health. The chain uses TRBV30 and TRBJ2-7; TRBD2 matches 9 bases. The CDR3 reads CAWRAPSGNSYEQYF. Written as DNA, the CDR3 is TGTGCCTGGAGAGCCCCTAGCGGGAACTCCTACGAGCAGTACTTC.